This T cell receptor beta chain comes out of a study of cytomegalovirus exposure and HLA in healthy donors. Study-wide results and limits: Investigators reported around 150 TCR beta chains as tied to cytomegalovirus. HLA alleles were associated with some 16,000 TCR beta sequences in a later analysis at 0.05 false discovery rate.

About this clone: The antigen remains undetermined.

Primers for the PCR totalled 60 Vbeta and 13 Jbeta. Produced via immunoSEQ multiplex PCR; TCRdb's table is partial and in-frame only. The sample contains some 120,000 clones, around 70% of which appear only once. The germline V gene has CDR1 MNHNY and CDR2 SVGAGI (reference sequence). The CDR3 sequence is 12 residues long. V lost 4 bases and J 8 bases, leaving 9 bases between the germline ends. The specimen sequenced was PBMCs. The rearrangement links TRBV6-6 to TRBJ2-1; D uncertain. This TCR derives from a woman between 18 and 29 years old in good health and CMV-seronegative. The CDR3 bases are TGTGCCAGCAGTTCTCAGTTGGATGAGCAGTTCTTC. This gives the protein CASSSQLDEQFF.